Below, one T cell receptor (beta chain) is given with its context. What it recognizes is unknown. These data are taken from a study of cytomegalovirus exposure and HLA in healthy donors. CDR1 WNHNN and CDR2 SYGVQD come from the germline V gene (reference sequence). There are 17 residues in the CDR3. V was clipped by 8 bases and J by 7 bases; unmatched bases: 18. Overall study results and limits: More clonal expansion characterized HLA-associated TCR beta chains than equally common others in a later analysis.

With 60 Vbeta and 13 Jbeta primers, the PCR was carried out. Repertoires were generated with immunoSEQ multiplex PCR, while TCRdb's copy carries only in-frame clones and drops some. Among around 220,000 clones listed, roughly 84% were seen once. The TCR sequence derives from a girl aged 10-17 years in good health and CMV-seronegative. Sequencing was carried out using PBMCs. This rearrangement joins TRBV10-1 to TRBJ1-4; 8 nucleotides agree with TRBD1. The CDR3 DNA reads TGCGCCAGCCGGGGTTCTTTGGCGGGACAGGAAGGTGAAAAACTGTTTTTT. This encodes CASRGSLAGQEGEKLFF.